This T cell receptor (beta chain) derives from a study of shared clonotypes between healthy human individuals. The CDR3 spans 15 residues. The germline CDR1 and CDR2 sequences are SNHLY and FYNNEI. Naive CD8 populations comprised CD45RO-negative cells positively selected for CCR7, excluding terminally differentiated effector memory CD45RA+ cells. Every donor, a Caucasian adult, lived in Nashville, Tennessee. Study results and caveats: Naive subsets typically showed greater estimated richness than memory subsets. Relative to clonotypes present in all four donors, those not shared had lower generation probabilities.

Source study methods: ImmunoSEQ gave junction-only sequences without quality scores, so filtering differed. Sequencing was performed with immunoSEQ multiplex PCR; in TCRdb, only in-frame clones are kept and a portion is missing. From that table come the V and J calls and clone size; the DNA was used to work out D and trimming. The sample yields about 600,000 clones, roughly 95% seen once. Remarks on this clone: The antigen is not known.

The V gene is TRBV2, the J gene TRBJ2-5; TRBD2 matches 8 bases. The assigned J gene may be wrong: the sequence end matches TRBJ2-7 better. This sequence was found in a woman younger than 45 in good health. Sequenced material: naive CD8+ T cells sorted from blood. This CDR3 reads CASSATSGSSYEQYF. As DNA, the CDR3 is TGTGCCAGCAGTGCAACTAGCGGAAGCTCCTACGAGCAGTACTTC.